The subject of this entry is one T cell receptor (beta chain). The data originate from a study of OX40 agonist ivuxolimab in advanced cancers. The length of the CDR3 is 15 residues. Trimming removed 2 bases from V and 3 bases from J; junction bases left unmatched: 4. CDR1 SGHTA and CDR2 FQGTGA come from the germline V gene. Clones were read by immunoSEQ multiplex PCR, and TCRdb kept only the in-frame ones, dropping some. The sample lists 100,000 to 150,000 clones, roughly 92% seen once, with approximately 0.81% in the top ten. This receptor was taken from an adult with an advanced solid tumor such as melanoma, head and neck, liver or kidney cancer. The material sequenced was CD4+ or CD8+ T cells sorted from blood, taken in a trial of the OX40 agonist ivuxolimab. This chain uses TRBV7-3 with TRBJ2-1; 7 nucleotides line up with TRBD1. CDR3 in amino acids: CASSLGDSFYNEQFF. The CDR3 DNA reads as TGTGCCAGCAGCTTAGGGGACAGCTTCTACAATGAGCAGTTCTTC.